The clone carrying this TCR delta chain was counted only a few times. This sample is part of a study of gamma-delta T cells after stem cell transplantation. TCRdb fed the RT-PCR reads into CATT to redo clone calling. The sample gives roughly 2,700 delta-chain clones, 3.5% to 5% of which show up once; less than 15% is in the top ten. V lost 4 bases and J lost 0; bases outside the gene matches: 12. CDR3 length: 17 residues. Germline assignment: CDR1 GEAIGNYY and CDR2 EKD. What was sequenced was gamma-delta T cells. The V and J genes are TRDV2 and TRDJ1; 8 nucleotides match TRDD3. The TCR originated in a human donor. It is not recorded whose cells these are; they may come from a transplant donor. Here the CDR3 reads CACDDLVLGGDTDKLIF. CDR3 DNA sequence: TGTGCCTGTGATGACTTAGTACTGGGGGGAGACACCGATAAACTCATCTTT.